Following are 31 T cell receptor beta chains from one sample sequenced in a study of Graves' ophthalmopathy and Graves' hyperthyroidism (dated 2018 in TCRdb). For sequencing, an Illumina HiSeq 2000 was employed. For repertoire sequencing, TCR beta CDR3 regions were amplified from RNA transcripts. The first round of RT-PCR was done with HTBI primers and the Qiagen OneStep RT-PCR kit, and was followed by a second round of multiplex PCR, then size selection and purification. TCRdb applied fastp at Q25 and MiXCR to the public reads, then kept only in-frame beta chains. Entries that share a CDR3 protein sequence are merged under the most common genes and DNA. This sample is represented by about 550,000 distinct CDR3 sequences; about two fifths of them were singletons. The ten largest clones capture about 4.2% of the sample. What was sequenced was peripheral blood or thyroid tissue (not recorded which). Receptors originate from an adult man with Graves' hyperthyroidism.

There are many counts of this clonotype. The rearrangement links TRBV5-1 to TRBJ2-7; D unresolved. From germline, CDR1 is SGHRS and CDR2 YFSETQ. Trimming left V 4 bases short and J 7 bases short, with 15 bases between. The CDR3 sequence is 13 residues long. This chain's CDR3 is CASSLDGAGEQYF. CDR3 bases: TGCGCCAGCAGCCTGGACGGAGCTGGGGAGCAGTACTTC.

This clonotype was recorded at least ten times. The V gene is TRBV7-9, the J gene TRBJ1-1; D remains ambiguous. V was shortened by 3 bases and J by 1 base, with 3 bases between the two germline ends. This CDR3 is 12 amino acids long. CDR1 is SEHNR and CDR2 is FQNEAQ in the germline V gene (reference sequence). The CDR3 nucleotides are TGTGCCAGCAGCTTTTGGAACACTGAAGCTTTCTTT. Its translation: CASSFWNTEAFF.

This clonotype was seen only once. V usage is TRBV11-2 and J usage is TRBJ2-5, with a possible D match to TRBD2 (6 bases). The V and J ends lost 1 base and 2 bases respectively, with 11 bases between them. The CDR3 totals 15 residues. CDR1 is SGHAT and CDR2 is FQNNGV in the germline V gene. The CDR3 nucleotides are TGTGCCAGCAGCTTAGTTGGAGGGAAACAAGAGACCCAGTACTTC. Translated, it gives CASSLVGGKQETQYF.

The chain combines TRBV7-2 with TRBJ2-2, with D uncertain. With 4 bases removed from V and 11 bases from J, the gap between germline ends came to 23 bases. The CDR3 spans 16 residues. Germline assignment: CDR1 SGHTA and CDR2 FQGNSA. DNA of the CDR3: TGTGCCAGCAGCTCTATTCACGGACCTAACTACAATGAGCTGTTTTTT. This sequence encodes CASSSIHGPNYNELFF.

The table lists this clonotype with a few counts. In nucleotides, the CDR3 is TGTGCCATCAGTGAATCGGCAGACCGCAATCAGCCCCAGCATTTT. Translated, it gives CAISESADRNQPQHF. This chain connects TRBV10-3 to TRBJ1-5, with D hard to call. The CDR3 length is 15 residues. Trimming left V 3 bases short and J 2 bases short, with 11 bases between. Germline V gene lookup returns CDR1 ENHRY and CDR2 SYGVKD.

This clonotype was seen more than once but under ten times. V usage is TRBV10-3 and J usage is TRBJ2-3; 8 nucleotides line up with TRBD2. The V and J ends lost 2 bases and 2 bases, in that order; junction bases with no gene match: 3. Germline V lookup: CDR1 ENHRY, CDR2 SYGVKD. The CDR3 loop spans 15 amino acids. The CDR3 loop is CAISEGLAATDTQYF. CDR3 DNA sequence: TGTGCCATCAGTGAGGGACTAGCAGCCACAGATACGCAGTATTTT.

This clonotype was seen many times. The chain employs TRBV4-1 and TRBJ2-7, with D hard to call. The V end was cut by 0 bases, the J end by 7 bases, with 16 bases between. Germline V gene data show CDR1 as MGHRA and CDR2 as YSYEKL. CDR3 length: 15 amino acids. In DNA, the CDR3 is TGCGCCAGCAGCCAAGATGAAACTTATGGTAGTGAGCAGTACTTC. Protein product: CASSQDETYGSEQYF.

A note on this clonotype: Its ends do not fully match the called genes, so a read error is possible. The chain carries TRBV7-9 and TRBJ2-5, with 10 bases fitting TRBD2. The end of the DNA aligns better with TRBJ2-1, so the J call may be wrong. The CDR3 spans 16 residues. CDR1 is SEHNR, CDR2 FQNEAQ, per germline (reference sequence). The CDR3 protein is CAGSSSSGRKHNEQFF. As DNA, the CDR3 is TGTGCCGGCAGCTCCTCTAGCGGGAGAAAGCACAATGAGCAGTTCTTC.

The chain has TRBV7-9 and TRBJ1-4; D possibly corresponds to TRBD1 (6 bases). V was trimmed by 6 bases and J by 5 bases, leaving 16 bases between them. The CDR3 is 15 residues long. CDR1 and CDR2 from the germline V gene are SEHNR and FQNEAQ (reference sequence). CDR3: CASSFSDRINEKLFF. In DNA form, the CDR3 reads TGTGCCAGCAGTTTTTCGGACAGAATCAATGAAAAACTGTTTTTT.

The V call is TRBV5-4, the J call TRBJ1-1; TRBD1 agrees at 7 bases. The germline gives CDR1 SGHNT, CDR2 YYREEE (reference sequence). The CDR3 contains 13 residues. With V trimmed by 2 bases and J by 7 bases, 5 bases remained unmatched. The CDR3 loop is CASSLRQGNEAFF. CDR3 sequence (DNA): TGTGCCAGCAGCTTACGACAGGGTAATGAAGCTTTCTTT.

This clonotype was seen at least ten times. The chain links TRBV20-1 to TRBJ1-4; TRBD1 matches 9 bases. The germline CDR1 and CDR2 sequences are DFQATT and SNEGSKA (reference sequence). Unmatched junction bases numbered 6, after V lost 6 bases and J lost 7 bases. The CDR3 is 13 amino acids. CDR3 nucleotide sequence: TGCAGTGCACCAGACAGGGGGATTGAAAAACTGTTTTTT. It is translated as CSAPDRGIEKLFF.

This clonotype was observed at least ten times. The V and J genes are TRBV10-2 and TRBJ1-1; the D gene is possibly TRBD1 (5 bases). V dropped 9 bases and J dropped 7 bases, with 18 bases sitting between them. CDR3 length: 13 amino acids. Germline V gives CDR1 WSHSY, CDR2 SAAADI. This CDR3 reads CASQTEGSVEAFF. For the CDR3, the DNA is TGCGCCAGTCAGACAGAGGGGTCCGTTGAAGCTTTCTTT.

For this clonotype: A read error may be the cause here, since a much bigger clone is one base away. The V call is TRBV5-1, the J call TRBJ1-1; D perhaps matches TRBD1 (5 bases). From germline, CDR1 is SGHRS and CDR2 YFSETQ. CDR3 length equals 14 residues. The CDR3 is CASMLTGGDTGAFF. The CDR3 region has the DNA TGCGCCAGCATGTTGACCGGGGGTGACACTGGAGCTTTCTTT.

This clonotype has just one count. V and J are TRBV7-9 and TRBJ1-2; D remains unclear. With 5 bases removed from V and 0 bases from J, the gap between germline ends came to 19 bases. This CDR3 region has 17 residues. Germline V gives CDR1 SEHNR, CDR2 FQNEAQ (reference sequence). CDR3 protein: CASSVEIGTASNYGYTF. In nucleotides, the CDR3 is TGTGCCAGCAGCGTTGAAATCGGTACAGCGTCTAACTATGGCTACACCTTC.

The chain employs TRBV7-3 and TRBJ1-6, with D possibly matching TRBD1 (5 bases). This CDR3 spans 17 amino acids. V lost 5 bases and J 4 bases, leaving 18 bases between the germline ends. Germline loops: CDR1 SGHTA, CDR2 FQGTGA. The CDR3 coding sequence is TGTGCCAGCAGCCAAGAATCGGGGGGGGGATATAATTCACCCCTCCACTTT. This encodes CASSQESGGGYNSPLHF.

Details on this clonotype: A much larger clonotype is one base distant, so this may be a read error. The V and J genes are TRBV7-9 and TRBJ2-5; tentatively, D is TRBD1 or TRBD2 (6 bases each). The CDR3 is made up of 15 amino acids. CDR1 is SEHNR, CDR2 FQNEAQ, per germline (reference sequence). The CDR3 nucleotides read TGTGCCAGCAGCTTACCAGGGGAGGACCAAGAGGCCCAGTACTTC. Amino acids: CASSLPGEDQEAQYF.

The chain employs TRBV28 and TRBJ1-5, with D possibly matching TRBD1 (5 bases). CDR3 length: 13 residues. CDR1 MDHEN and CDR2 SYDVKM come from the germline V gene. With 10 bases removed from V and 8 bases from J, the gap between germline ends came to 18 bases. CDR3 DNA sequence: TGTGCCACCGTAGACAGCACAGAAGAGCCCCAGCATTTT. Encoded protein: CATVDSTEEPQHF.

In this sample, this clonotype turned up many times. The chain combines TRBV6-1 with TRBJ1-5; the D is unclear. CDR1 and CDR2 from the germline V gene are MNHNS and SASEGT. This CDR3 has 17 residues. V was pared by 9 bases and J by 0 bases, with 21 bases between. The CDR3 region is CASQDRPPKYSNQPQHF. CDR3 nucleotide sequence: TGTGCCAGTCAAGATCGACCACCTAAGTATAGCAATCAGCCCCAGCATTTT.

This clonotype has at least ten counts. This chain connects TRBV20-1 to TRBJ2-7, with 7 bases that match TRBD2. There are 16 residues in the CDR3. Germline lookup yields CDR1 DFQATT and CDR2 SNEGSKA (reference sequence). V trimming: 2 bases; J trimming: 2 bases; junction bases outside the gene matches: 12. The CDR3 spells CSARTSSGGSPYEQYF. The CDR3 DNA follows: TGCAGTGCTAGAACCTCCTCCGGCGGGAGCCCCTACGAGCAGTACTTC.

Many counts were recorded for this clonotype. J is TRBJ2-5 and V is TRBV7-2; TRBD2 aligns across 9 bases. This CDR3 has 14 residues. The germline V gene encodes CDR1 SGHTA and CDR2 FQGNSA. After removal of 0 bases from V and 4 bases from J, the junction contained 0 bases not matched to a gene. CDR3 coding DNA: TGTGCCAGCAGCTTAGCGGGACTAGCAGAGACCCAGTACTTC. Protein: CASSLAGLAETQYF.

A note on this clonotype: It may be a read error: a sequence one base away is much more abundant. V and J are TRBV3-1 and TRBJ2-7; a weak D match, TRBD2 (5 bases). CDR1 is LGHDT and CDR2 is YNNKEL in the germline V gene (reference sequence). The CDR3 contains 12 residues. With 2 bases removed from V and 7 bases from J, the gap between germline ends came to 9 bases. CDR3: CASSQRRTEQYF. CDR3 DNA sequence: TGTGCCAGCAGCCAAAGGAGGACGGAGCAGTACTTC.

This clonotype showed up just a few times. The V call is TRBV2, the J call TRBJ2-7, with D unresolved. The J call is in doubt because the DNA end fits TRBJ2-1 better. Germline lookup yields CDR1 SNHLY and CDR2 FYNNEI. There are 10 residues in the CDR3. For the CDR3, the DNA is TGTGCCAGCACGGCGCTTGAGCAGTTCTTC. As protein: CASTALEQFF.

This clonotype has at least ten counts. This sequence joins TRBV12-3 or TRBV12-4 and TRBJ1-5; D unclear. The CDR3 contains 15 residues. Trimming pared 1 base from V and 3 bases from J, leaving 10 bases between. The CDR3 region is CASSLGSGYNQPQHF. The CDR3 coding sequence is TGTGCCAGCAGTTTAGGTTCGGGGTACAATCAGCCCCAGCATTTT.

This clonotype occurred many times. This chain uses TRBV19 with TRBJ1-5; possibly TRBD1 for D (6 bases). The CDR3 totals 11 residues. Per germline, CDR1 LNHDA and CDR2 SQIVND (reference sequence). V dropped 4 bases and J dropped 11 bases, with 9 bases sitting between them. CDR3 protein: CASSKDSTQHF. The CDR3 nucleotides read TGTGCCAGTAGTAAGGACAGTACCCAGCATTTT.

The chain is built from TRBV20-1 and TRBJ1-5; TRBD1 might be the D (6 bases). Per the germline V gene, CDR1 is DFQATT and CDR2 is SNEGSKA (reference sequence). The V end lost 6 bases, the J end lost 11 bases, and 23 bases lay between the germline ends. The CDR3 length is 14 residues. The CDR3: CSAPTSGGQETQHF. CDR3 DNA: TGCAGTGCCCCCACTAGCGGGGGACAAGAGACCCAGCATTTT.

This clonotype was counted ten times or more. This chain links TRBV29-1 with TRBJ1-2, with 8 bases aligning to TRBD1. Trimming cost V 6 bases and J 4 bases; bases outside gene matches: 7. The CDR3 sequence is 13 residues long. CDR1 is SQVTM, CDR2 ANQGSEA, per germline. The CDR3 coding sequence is TGCAGCGTCAAGACAGGGGCGGGCTATGGCTACACCTTC. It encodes CSVKTGAGYGYTF.

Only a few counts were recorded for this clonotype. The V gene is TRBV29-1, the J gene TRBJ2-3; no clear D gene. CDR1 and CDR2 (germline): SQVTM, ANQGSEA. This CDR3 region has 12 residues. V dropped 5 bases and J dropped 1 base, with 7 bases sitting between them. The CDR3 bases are TGCAGCGTTCTCGAGGGCACAGATACGCAGTATTTT. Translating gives CSVLEGTDTQYF.

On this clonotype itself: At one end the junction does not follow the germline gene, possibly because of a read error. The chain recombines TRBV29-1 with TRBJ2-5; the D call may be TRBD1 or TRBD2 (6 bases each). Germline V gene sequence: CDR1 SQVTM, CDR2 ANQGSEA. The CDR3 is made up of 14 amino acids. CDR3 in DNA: TGCAGCCTTGAGGGGGGTAGGGAGAGGGAGACCCAGTACTTC. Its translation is CSLEGGRERETQYF.

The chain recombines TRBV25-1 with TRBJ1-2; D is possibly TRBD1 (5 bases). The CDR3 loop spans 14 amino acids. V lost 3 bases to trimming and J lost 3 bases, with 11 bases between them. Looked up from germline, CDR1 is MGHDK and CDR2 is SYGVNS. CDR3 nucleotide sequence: TGTGCCAGCAGTGATTACAGGACCGACTATGGCTACACCTTC. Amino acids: CASSDYRTDYGYTF.

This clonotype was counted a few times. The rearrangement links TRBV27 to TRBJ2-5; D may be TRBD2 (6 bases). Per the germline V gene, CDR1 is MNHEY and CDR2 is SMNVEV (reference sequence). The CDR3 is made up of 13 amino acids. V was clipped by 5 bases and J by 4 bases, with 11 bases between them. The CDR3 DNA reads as TGTGCCAGCAGTCTGACTAGTATAGAGACCCAGTACTTC. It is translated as CASSLTSIETQYF.

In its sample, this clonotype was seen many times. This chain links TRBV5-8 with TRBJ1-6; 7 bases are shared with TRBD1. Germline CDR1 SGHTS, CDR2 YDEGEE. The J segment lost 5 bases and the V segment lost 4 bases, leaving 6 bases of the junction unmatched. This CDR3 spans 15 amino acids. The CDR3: CASSLMGQNNSPLHF. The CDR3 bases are TGTGCCAGCAGCCTGATGGGACAGAATAATTCACCCCTCCACTTT.